A selection of T cell receptor beta chains follows, all from one sample in a study of Ad26.COV2.S vaccination and SARS-CoV-2 variants. Profiling relied on immunoSEQ multiplex PCR, and the TCRdb table lists in-frame clones only, not all of them. The table records about 460,000 clones, about 88% of them present only once. Sequencing was performed on peripheral blood, taken in a trial of Ad26.COV2.S vaccine versus placebo. The receptors come from a person aged 18 to 65 who received the Ad26.COV2.S COVID-19 vaccine or a placebo. The CDR3 runs from the conserved cysteine through the conserved F or W. Each record gives: clone size, J gene, V gene, D gene, CDR3 protein, CDR3 DNA. D genes are given only for firm matches. A row's size may be missing; if present it is once, few, many or a size class.

size: .; J: TRBJ1-1; V: TRBV7-9; D: TRBD1; CDR3: CASSHDRDRAEAFF; DNA: TGTGCCAGCAGCCATGACAGGGACCGGGCTGAAGCTTTCTTT
size: once; J: TRBJ2-5; V: TRBV5-5; D: TRBD1; CDR3: CASSRLGTAIFREETQYF; DNA: TGTGCCAGCAGCCGTCTGGGGACAGCCATCTTCCGAGAAGAGACCCAGTACTTC
size: few; J: TRBJ1-5; V: TRBV7-9; D: .; CDR3: CASSFRTLPGAGQPQHF; DNA: TGTGCCAGCAGCTTTCGGACCCTTCCGGGGGCAGGACAGCCCCAGCATTTT
size: few; J: TRBJ1-3; V: TRBV28; D: .; CDR3: CASSFGPNTIYF; DNA: TGTGCCAGCAGCTTCGGTCCGAACACCATATATTTT
size: few; J: TRBJ1-1; V: TRBV18; D: .; CDR3: CASSPQDILGVTEAFF; DNA: TGTGCCAGCTCACCACAGGACATCCTCGGTGTCACTGAAGCTTTCTTT
size: .; J: TRBJ1-6; V: TRBV5-1; D: .; CDR3: CASSLTGQIYNSPLHF; DNA: TGCGCCAGCAGCCTCACAGGACAGATATATAATTCACCCCTCCACTTT
size: .; J: TRBJ2-3; V: TRBV29-1; D: TRBD1; CDR3: CSVESRTGPKADTQYF; DNA: TGCAGCGTTGAATCCCGGACAGGGCCTAAGGCAGATACGCAGTATTTT
size: .; J: TRBJ1-2; V: TRBV5-6; D: .; CDR3: CASSLGIRSYGYTF; DNA: TGTGCCAGCAGCTTGGGTATCAGGAGCTATGGCTACACCTTC
size: .; J: TRBJ1-2; V: TRBV5-1; D: .; CDR3: CASSPHVDYGYTF; DNA: TGCGCCAGCAGCCCCCACGTGGACTATGGCTACACCTTC
size: .; J: TRBJ1-6; V: TRBV19; D: TRBD1; CDR3: CASRVGQGSNSPLHF; DNA: TGTGCCAGTAGGGTTGGACAGGGAAGCAATTCACCCCTCCACTTT
size: once; J: TRBJ2-7; V: TRBV7-2; D: TRBD1; CDR3: CASSPGTGTYEQYF; DNA: TGTGCCAGCAGCCCCGGGACAGGGACCTACGAGCAGTACTTC
size: .; J: TRBJ2-7; V: TRBV28; D: .; CDR3: CASSPTRSSYEQYF; DNA: TGTGCCAGCAGTCCGACGAGGAGCTCCTACGAGCAGTACTTC
size: .; J: TRBJ2-2; V: TRBV5-1; D: TRBD2; CDR3: CASSLEGLAGSRELFF; DNA: TGCGCCAGCAGCTTGGAGGGACTAGCGGGAAGCAGGGAGCTGTTTTTT
size: .; J: TRBJ2-4; V: TRBV11-2; D: TRBD2; CDR3: CASRSAGPGGNIQYF; DNA: TGTGCCAGCAGGTCAGCGGGGCCCGGCGGAAACATTCAGTACTTC
size: .; J: TRBJ1-5; V: TRBV20-1; D: .; CDR3: CSASKGSQHF; DNA: TGCAGTGCTAGTAAGGGGTCCCAGCATTTT
size: .; J: TRBJ2-5; V: TRBV5-4; D: .; CDR3: CASSLSTGIETQYF; DNA: TGTGCCAGCAGCTTGTCAACAGGGATAGAGACCCAGTACTTC
size: once; J: TRBJ2-7; V: TRBV23-1; D: .; CDR3: CASRGGAENEQYF; DNA: TGCGCCAGCAGAGGAGGGGCGGAGAACGAGCAGTACTTC
size: .; J: TRBJ1-5; V: TRBV7-9; D: TRBD1; CDR3: CASTRGDGNQPQHF; DNA: TGTGCCAGCACCAGGGGGGACGGGAATCAGCCCCAGCATTTT
size: .; J: TRBJ2-3; V: TRBV29-1; D: TRBD2; CDR3: CSVLRLAGSTDTQYF; DNA: TGCAGCGTCCTAAGACTAGCGGGAAGCACAGATACGCAGTATTTT
size: .; J: TRBJ2-7; V: TRBV6-5; D: .; CDR3: CASSYGRGHEQYF; DNA: TGTGCCAGCAGTTATGGCAGGGGCCACGAGCAGTACTTC
size: .; J: TRBJ2-2; V: TRBV5-4; D: .; CDR3: CASSAGQGGVGELFF; DNA: TGTGCCAGCAGCGCCGGACAGGGAGGGGTCGGGGAGCTGTTTTTT
size: .; J: TRBJ2-1; V: TRBV7-7; D: .; CDR3: CASSESGTAYNEQFF; DNA: TGTGCTAGCAGCGAAAGCGGGACAGCCTACAATGAGCAGTTCTTC
size: .; J: TRBJ1-2; V: TRBV27; D: .; CDR3: CASSLSKGSSYLYGYTF; DNA: TGTGCCAGCAGTTTATCGAAGGGCAGTAGCTACCTCTATGGCTACACCTTC
size: .; J: TRBJ2-7; V: TRBV19; D: .; CDR3: CASSPPGALSYEQYF; DNA: TGTGCCAGTAGTCCTCCGGGAGCCCTTTCCTACGAGCAGTACTTC
size: .; J: TRBJ2-1; V: TRBV19; D: .; CDR3: CASSSLENNEQFF; DNA: TGTGCCAGTAGTTCCCTAGAAAACAATGAGCAGTTCTTC
size: .; J: TRBJ2-2; V: TRBV7-6; D: .; CDR3: CASSLAQAVYAGELFF; DNA: TGTGCCAGCAGCTTAGCCCAGGCAGTGTACGCCGGGGAGCTGTTTTTT
size: once; J: TRBJ2-5; V: TRBV7-6; D: .; CDR3: CASSLRADQETQYF; DNA: TGTGCCAGCAGCTTAAGGGCAGACCAAGAGACCCAGTACTTC
size: .; J: TRBJ1-5; V: TRBV24-1; D: TRBD1; CDR3: CATRTSPGQRPVGGVHF; DNA: TGTGCCACCAGGACGTCACCGGGACAGAGACCGGTAGGGGGGGTGCATTTT